This TCR beta chain is from a study of T cells in Graves' hyperthyroidism and ophthalmopathy. The trim removed 0 bases at V and 0 bases at J, leaving 4 bases unmatched. CDR1 and CDR2 from the germline V gene are ENHRY and SYGVKD. There are 16 residues in the CDR3. The CDR3 regions of TCR beta were amplified from RNA transcripts. Researchers ran a first-round RT-PCR on the TCR CDR3 using the HTBI primer set. TCRdb processed the multiplex PCR reads anew with MiXCR; each CDR3 protein has one entry. The sample holds about 400,000 distinct CDR3 sequences, roughly 14% seen once. The table lists this clonotype with many counts.

Material for sequencing was blood. This rearrangement joins TRBV10-3 to TRBJ1-1, with TRBD1 matching over 7 bases. The clonotype was recovered from a woman aged 25 to 45 with Graves' ophthalmopathy. In DNA form, the CDR3 reads TGTGCCATCAGTGAGTCGACAGGGTGGGTGAACACTGAAGCTTTCTTT. This gives the protein CAISESTGWVNTEAFF.